This T cell receptor beta chain stems from a study of shared clonotypes between healthy human individuals. The data were produced by immunoSEQ multiplex PCR, yet TCRdb's version contains in-frame clones alone and is incomplete. The sample shows hundreds of thousands of clones, approximately 95% of them seen only once. The CDR3 length is 13 residues. Unmatched junction bases numbered 6, after V lost 8 bases and J lost 2 bases. Looked up from germline, CDR1 is MNHEY and CDR2 is SMNVEV (reference sequence). Naive CD8 cells were CD45RO-negative, positively selected for CCR7, excluding terminally differentiated effector memory CD45RA+ cells.

The sequence was obtained from a woman in her 30s in good health. V is TRBV27 and J is TRBJ2-7, with TRBD1 identical over 7 bases. The sequenced sample consisted of naive CD8+ T cells sorted from blood. The CDR3 nucleotides read TGTGCCAGCGCACCGGGACAGACCTACGAGCAGTACTTC. It yields the protein CASAPGQTYEQYF.